Included here is one T cell receptor beta chain sequence, with context. The antigen remains unidentified. Then a second PCR, running about 6 to 11 cycles, was carried out with a sample-barcoded 5' primer and a J-beta primer mix. One entry per CDR3 protein results from TCRdb running MiXCR on the 5' RACE reads. The sample lists some 850,000 distinct CDR3 sequences, roughly 25% occurring once. J was trimmed by 4 bases and V by 0 bases; bases with no gene match: 6. CDR3 length equals 17 residues. This sample stems from a study of blood T cells in healthy people across ages. Study-level findings and limits: The study found TCR beta diversity correlated strongly with naive T cell percentage.

These data are also associated with another study on T cells of mothers and their children.

This sequence was found in a boy between 10 and 17 years old in good health. The sample was blood. The V call is TRBV12-3 or TRBV12-4, the J call TRBJ2-1; 10 nucleotides match TRBD2. The CDR3 DNA is TGTGCCAGCAGTTTAGCGCGGGAGCGGGGGGGATACAATGAGCAGTTCTTC. Translation: CASSLARERGGYNEQFF.